The clone carrying this T cell receptor beta chain was counted many times. This entry belongs to a study of regulatory T cells in long-lasting Graves disease. Study information: Antithyroid drugs had been given to newly diagnosed Graves' patients for under 3 months.

Time point given: newly diagnosed GD, antithyroid drugs for less than 3 months. The TCR library was made from RNA extracted from PBMCs. Clinicians diagnosed Graves' disease using American Thyroid Association guidelines. The CDR3 consists of 17 residues. V lost 0 bases and J 1 base, leaving 15 bases between the germline ends. Per germline, CDR1 SGHAT and CDR2 FQNNGV. Assembly of TCR beta libraries relied on iRepertoire HTBI primers together with Arm-PCR of CDR3 regions. TCRdb redid the calling of the multiplex PCR reads with MiXCR, one entry per CDR3 protein. The sample consists of about 540,000 distinct CDR3 sequences, about 13% of them appearing once. This sample also belongs to another study, concerning T cells in Graves' hyperthyroidism and ophthalmopathy. That paper notes: Hyperthyroidism, newly diagnosed and lasting under 2 months, affected patients aged 18 to 65. Diagnosing involved the use of clinical symptoms, serum thyroxine and TRAb, thyroid ultrasound and orbital computed tomography.

Sequencing used peripheral blood mononuclear cells (PBMCs), obtained at new diagnosis, from a patient treated with antithyroid drugs. V usage is TRBV11-2 and J usage is TRBJ1-1; TRBD1 is a possible D gene (6 bases). This receptor was taken from a young man with Graves disease. The CDR3 is CASSLDRWTVKNTEAFF. DNA of the CDR3: TGTGCCAGCAGCTTAGATCGCTGGACAGTAAAGAACACTGAAGCTTTCTTT.